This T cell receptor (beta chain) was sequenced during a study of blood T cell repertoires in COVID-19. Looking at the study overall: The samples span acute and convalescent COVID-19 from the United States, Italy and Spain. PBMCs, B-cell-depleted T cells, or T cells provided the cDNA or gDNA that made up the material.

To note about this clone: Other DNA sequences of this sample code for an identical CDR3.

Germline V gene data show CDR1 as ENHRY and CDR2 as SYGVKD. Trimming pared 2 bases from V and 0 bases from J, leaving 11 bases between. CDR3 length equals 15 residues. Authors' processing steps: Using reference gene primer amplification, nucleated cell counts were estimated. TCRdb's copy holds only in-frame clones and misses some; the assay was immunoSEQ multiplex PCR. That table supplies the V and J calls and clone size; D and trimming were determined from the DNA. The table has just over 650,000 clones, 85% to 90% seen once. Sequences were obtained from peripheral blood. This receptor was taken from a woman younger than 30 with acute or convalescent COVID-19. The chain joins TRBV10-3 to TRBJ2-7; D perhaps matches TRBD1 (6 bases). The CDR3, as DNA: TGTGCCATCAGTGAGGGAAGGACAGCCTCCTACGAGCAGTACTTC. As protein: CAISEGRTASYEQYF.